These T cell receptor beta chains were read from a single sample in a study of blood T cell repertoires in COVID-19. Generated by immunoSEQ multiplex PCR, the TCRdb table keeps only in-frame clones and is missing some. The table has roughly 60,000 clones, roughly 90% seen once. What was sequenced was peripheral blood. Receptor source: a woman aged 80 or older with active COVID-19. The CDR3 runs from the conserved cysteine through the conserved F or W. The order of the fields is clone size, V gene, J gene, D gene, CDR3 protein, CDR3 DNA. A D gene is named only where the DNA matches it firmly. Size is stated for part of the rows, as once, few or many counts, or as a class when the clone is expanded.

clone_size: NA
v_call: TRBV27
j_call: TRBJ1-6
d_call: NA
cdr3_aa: CASSLSWQVNSPLHF
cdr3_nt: TGTGCCAGCAGTTTATCATGGCAGGTGAATTCACCCCTCCACTTT

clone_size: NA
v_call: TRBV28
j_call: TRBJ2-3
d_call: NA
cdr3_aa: CASSIQEGTQYF
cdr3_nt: TGTGCCAGCAGTATACAGGAAGGTACGCAGTATTTT

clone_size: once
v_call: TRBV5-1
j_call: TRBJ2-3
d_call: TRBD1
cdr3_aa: CASSLVAGGQDTQYF
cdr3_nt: TGCGCCAGCAGCTTGGTGGCAGGGGGTCAGGATACGCAGTATTTT

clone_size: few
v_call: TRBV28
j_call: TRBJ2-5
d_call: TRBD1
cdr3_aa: CASRGQGAETQYF
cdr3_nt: TGTGCCAGCAGGGGACAGGGGGCTGAGACCCAGTACTTC

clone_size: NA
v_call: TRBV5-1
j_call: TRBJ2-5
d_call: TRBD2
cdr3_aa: CASSFRLADQETQYF
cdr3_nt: TGCGCCAGCAGCTTCCGGCTAGCGGACCAAGAGACCCAGTACTTC

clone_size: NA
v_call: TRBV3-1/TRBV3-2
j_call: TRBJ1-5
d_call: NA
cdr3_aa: CASSQVSGGNQPQHF
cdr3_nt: TGTGCCAGCAGCCAAGTTTCAGGGGGCAATCAGCCCCAGCATTTT

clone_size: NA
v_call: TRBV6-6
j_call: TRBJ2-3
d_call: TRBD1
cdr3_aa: CASSQIGTASTDTQYF
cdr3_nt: TGTGCCAGCAGTCAAATCGGGACAGCTAGCACAGATACGCAGTATTTT

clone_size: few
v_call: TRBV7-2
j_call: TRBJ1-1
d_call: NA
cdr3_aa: CASRGPGTWNTEAFF
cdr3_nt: TGTGCCAGCAGGGGCCCCGGGACATGGAACACTGAAGCTTTCTTT

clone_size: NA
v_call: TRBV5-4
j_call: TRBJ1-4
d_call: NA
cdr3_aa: CASSFGHSEKLFF
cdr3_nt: TGTGCCAGCAGCTTTGGACACTCAGAAAAACTGTTTTTT

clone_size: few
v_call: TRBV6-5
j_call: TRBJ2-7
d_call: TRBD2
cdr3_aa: CASSYWSGTSGNEQYF
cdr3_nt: TGTGCCAGCAGTTACTGGTCCGGGACTAGCGGGAACGAGCAGTACTTC

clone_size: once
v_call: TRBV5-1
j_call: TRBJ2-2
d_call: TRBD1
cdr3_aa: CASSLTGGTGELFF
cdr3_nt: TGCGCCAGCAGCTTGACAGGGGGCACCGGGGAGCTGTTTTTT

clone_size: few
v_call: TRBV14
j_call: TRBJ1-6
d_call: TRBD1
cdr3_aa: CASSSNNRGLRSPLHF
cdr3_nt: TGTGCCAGCAGTTCCAACAACAGGGGCCTCCGATCACCCCTCCACTTT

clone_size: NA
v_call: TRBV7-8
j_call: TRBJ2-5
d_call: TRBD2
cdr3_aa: CASSLLLAGGQETQYF
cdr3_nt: TGTGCCAGCAGCCTCTTACTAGCGGGGGGACAAGAGACCCAGTACTTC

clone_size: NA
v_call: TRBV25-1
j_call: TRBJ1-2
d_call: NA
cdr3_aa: CASRGSTQGPAGYTF
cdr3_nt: TGTGCCAGCAGGGGATCCACCCAGGGGCCGGCCGGCTACACCTTC

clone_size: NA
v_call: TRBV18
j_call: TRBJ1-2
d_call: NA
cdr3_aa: CASSPLENYGYTF
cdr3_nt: TGTGCCAGCTCACCGCTGGAGAACTATGGCTACACCTTC

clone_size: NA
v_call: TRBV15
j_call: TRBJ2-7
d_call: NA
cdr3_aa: CATSNGRGSYEQYF
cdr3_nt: TGTGCCACCAGCAATGGCAGGGGCTCCTACGAGCAGTACTTC

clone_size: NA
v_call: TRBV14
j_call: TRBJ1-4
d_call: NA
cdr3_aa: CASSQELLATNEKLFF
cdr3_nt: TGTGCCAGCAGCCAAGAGTTACTCGCAACTAATGAAAAACTGTTTTTT

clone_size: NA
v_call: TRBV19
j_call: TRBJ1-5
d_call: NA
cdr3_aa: CASSISGVYSNQPQHF
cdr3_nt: TGTGCCAGTAGTATTTCAGGGGTCTATAGCAATCAGCCCCAGCATTTT

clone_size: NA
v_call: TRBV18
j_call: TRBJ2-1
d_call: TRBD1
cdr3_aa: CASSPRTGTGDNEQFF
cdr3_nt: TGTGCCAGCTCCCCAAGGACAGGCACTGGGGACAATGAGCAGTTCTTC

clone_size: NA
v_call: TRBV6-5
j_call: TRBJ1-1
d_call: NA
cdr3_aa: CASSGDTEAFF
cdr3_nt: TGTGCCAGCTCGGGAGATACTGAAGCTTTCTTT

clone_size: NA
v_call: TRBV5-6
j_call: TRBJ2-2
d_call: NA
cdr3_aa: CASSFRGLTGELFF
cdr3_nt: TGTGCCAGCAGCTTTCGGGGATTAACCGGGGAGCTGTTTTTT

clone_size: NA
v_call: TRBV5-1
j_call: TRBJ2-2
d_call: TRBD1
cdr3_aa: CASSFMAFGTGDGGELFF
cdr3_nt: TGCGCCAGCAGCTTTATGGCCTTCGGGACAGGGGACGGCGGGGAGCTGTTTTTT

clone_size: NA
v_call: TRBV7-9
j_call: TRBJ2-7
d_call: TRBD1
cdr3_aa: CASSALRQGTYEQYF
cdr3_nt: TGTGCCAGCAGCGCCCTGAGACAGGGCACCTACGAGCAGTACTTC

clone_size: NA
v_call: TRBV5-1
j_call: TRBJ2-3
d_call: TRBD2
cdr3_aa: CASSLSGGDTQYF
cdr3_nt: TGCGCCAGCAGCTTATCGGGGGGAGATACGCAGTATTTT

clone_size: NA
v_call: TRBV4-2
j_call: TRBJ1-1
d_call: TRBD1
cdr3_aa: CASSQGTGMNTEAFF
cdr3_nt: TGTGCCAGCAGCCAAGGGACAGGGATGAACACTGAAGCTTTCTTT

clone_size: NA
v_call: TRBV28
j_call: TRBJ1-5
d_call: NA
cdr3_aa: CASSIQDSWPQHF
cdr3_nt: TGTGCCAGCAGTATACAGGATTCCTGGCCCCAGCATTTT

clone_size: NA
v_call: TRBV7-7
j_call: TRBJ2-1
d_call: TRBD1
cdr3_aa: CASSDGLQGINEQFF
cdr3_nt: TGTGCCAGCAGCGACGGTTTACAGGGGATCAACGAGCAGTTCTTC

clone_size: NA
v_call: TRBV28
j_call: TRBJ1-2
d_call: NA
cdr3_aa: CASSRSASASYGYTF
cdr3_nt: TGTGCCAGCAGTCGGAGCGCTAGTGCTAGCTATGGCTACACCTTC

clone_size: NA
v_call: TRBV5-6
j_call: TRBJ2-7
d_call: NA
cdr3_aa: CASSFGNPTEQYF
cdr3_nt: TGTGCCAGCAGCTTCGGGAACCCTACCGAGCAGTACTTC

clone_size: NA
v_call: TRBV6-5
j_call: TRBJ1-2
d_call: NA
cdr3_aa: CASRLQEAYTF
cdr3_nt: TGTGCCAGCAGATTACAAGAGGCCTACACCTTC

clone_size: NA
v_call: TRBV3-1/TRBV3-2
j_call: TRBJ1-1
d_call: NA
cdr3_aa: CASGGPGLNTEAFF
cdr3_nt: TGTGCCAGCGGCGGCCCGGGGTTGAACACTGAAGCTTTCTTT

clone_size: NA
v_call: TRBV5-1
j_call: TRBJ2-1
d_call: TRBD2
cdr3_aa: CASSWRGAGYNEQFF
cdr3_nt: TGCGCCAGCAGCTGGCGCGGAGCGGGGTACAATGAGCAGTTCTTC

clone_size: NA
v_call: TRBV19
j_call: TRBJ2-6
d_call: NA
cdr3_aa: CASSPLSGANVLTF
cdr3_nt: TGTGCCAGTAGTCCACTCTCTGGGGCCAACGTCCTGACTTTC

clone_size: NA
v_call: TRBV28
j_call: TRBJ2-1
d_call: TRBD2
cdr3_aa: CASSSAGTRHYNEQFF
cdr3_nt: TGTGCCAGCAGTTCCGCCGGGACTAGACACTACAATGAGCAGTTCTTC

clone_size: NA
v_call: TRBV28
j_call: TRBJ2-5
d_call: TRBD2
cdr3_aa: CASRPTSGAWETQYF
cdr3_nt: TGTGCCAGCAGACCGACTAGCGGGGCCTGGGAGACCCAGTACTTC

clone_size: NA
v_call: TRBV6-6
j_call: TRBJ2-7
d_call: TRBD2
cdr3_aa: CASSGTSGSEEQYF
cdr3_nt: TGTGCCAGCAGCGGGACTAGCGGGAGTGAGGAGCAGTACTTC

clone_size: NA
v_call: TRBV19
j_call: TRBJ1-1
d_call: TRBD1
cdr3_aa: CASIELAGQGAFF
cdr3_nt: TGTGCCAGTATCGAATTGGCGGGACAGGGGGCTTTCTTT

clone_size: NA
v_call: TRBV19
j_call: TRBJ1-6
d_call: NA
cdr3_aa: CASTSDSLEHNSPLHF
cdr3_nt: TGTGCCAGTACCTCCGACAGCCTAGAGCATAATTCACCCCTCCACTTT

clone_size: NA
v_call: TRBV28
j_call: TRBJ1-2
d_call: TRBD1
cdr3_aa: CASSLSFLDRGVGGYTF
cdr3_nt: TGTGCCAGCAGTTTATCGTTTTTGGACAGGGGAGTGGGTGGCTACACCTTC

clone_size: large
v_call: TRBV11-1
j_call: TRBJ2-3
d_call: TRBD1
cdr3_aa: CASSSIQGDEDTQYF
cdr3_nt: TGTGCCAGCAGCTCGATACAGGGGGACGAAGATACGCAGTATTTT

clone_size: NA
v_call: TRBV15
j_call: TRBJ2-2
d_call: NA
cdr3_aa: CATSSEDSTGELFF
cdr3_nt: TGTGCCACCAGCAGCGAAGACTCGACCGGGGAGCTGTTTTTT

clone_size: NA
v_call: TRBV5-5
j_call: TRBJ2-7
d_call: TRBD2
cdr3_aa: CASSPGLAGIYEQYF
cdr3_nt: TGTGCCAGCAGCCCCGGACTAGCGGGAATCTACGAGCAGTACTTC

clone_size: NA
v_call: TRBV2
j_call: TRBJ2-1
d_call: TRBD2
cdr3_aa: CASSLAGGPYNEQFF
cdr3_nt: TGTGCCAGCAGCTTAGCGGGAGGGCCCTACAATGAGCAGTTCTTC

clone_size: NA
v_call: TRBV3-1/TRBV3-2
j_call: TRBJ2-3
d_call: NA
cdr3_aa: CASSQDMRDTDTQYF
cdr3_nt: TGTGCCAGCAGCCAAGATATGCGGGACACAGATACGCAGTATTTT

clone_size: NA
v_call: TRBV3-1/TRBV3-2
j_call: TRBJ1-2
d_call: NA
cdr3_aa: CASSQRGGGLSGYTF
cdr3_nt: TGTGCCAGCAGCCAGAGGGGGGGCGGCCTCAGTGGCTACACCTTC

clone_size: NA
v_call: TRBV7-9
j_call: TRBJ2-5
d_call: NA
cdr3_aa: CASSASLFYQETQYF
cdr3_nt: TGTGCCAGCAGCGCGAGCCTCTTTTACCAAGAGACCCAGTACTTC

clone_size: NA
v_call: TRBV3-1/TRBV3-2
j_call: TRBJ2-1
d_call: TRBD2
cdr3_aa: CASSQVLVAGRNEQFF
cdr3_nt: TGTGCCAGCAGCCAAGTCCTGGTAGCGGGGCGCAATGAGCAGTTCTTC

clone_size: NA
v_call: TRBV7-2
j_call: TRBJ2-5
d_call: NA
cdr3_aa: CASSLEGRETQYF
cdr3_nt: TGTGCCAGCAGCTTGGAGGGTAGGGAGACCCAGTACTTC

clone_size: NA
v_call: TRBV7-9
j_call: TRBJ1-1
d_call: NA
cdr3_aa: CASSFKLNTEAFF
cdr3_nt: TGTGCCAGCAGCTTTAAGCTGAACACTGAAGCTTTCTTT

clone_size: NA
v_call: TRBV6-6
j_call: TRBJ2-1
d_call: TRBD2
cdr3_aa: CASGMTSGEQFF
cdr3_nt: TGTGCCAGCGGAATGACTAGCGGTGAGCAGTTCTTC

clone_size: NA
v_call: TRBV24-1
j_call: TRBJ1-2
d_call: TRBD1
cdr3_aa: CATSGGSAYGYTF
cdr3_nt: TGTGCCACTTCAGGGGGCTCGGCTTATGGCTACACCTTC

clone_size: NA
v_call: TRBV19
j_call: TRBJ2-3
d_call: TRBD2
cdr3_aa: CASSPSWAGGDTSTDTQYF
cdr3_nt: TGTGCCAGTAGTCCAAGCTGGGCGGGGGGCGATACTAGCACAGATACGCAGTATTTT

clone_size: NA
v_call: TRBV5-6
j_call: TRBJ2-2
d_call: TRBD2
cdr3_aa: CASSLRREYTGELFF
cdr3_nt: TGTGCCAGCAGCTTGAGGCGGGAGTATACCGGGGAGCTGTTTTTT

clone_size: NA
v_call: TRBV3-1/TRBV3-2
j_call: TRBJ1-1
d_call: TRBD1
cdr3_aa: CASSQVRQGEAFF
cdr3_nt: TGTGCCAGCAGCCAAGTAAGACAGGGTGAAGCTTTCTTT